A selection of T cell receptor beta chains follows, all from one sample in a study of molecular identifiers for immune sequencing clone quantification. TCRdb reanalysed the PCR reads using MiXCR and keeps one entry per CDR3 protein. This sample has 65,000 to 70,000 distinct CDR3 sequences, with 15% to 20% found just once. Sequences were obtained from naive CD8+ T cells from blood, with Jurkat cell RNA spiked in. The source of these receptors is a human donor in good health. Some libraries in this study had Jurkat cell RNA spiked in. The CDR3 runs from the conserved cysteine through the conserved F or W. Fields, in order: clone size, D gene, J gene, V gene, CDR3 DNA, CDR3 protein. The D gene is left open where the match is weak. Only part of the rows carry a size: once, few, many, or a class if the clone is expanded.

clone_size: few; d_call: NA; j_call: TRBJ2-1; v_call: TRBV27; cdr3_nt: TGTGCCAGCAGACTAGCGGAAGGGGGCTATGAGCAGTTCTTC; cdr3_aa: CASRLAEGGYEQFF
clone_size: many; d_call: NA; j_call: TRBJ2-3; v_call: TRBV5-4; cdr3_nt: TGTGCCAGCAGCTTGGTCCGCGGCACAGATACGCAGTATTTT; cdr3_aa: CASSLVRGTDTQYF
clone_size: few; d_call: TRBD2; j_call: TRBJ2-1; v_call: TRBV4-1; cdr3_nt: TGCGCCAGCAGCCAGCGACTAGCGGGAGGCTGGGAGCAGTTCTTC; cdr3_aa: CASSQRLAGGWEQFF
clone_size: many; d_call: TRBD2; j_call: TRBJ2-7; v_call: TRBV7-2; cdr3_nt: TGTGCCAGCAGCTTCATACGGCGGGGGGCCGCTCACGAGCAGTACTTC; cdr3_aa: CASSFIRRGAAHEQYF
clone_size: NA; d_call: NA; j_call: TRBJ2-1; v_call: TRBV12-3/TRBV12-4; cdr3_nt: TGTGCCAGCAGTTATGAGGTGGGCCTCAATGAGCAGTTCTTC; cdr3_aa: CASSYEVGLNEQFF
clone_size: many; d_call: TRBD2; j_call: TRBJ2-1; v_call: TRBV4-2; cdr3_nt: TGTGCCAGCAGCCAAGTTGGGACTAGCGGGTTGTATGAGCAGTTCTTC; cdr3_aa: CASSQVGTSGLYEQFF
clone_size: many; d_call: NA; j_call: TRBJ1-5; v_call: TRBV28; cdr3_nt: TGTGCCAGCAGCCGGATACTTAGCAATCAGCCCCAGCATTTT; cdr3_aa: CASSRILSNQPQHF
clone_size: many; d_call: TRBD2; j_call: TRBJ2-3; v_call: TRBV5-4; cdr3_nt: TGTGCCAGCAGCCCGAGGACTAGCGGGAGTTTGGGCACAGATACGCAGTATTTT; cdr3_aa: CASSPRTSGSLGTDTQYF
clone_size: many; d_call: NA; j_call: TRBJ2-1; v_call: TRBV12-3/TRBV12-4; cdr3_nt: TGTGCCAGTGTGGACTACAGCTCCTACAATGAGCAGTTCTTC; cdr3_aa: CASVDYSSYNEQFF
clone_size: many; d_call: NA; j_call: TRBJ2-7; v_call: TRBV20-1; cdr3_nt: TGCAGTGCTAGGTCCCAGTACGAGCAGTACTTC; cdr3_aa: CSARSQYEQYF
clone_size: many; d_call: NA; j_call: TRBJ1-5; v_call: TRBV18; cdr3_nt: TGTGCCAGCTCACCACCTCCAGGGGAGAATCAGCCCCAGCATTTT; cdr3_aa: CASSPPPGENQPQHF
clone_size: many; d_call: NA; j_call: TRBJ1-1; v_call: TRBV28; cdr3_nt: TGTGCCAGCAAAGGTAACACTGAAGCTTTCTTT; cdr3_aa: CASKGNTEAFF
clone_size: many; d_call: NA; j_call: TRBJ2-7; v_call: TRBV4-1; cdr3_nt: TGCGCCAGCAGCCCGCTCACGGGGTACGAGCAGTACTTC; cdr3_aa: CASSPLTGYEQYF
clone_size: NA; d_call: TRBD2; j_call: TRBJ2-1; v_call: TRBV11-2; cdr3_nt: TGTGCCAGCAGCTCCGGACTAGCGGGAGTACACAATGAGCTGTTCTTC; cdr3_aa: CASSSGLAGVHNELFF
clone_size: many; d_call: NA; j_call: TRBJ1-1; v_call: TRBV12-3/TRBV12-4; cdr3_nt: TGTGCCAGCAGGCCCCGGGGATACACTGAAGCTTTCTTT; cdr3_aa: CASRPRGYTEAFF
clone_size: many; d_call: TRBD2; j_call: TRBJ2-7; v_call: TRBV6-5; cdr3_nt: TGTGCCAGCAGTTACTCGGCCGGGACTAGTTACTACGAGCAGTACTTC; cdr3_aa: CASSYSAGTSYYEQYF
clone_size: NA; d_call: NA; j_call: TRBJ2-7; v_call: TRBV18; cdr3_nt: TGTGCCAGCCGAGGACTGGCCTCCTACGAGCAGTACTTC; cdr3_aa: CASRGLASYEQYF
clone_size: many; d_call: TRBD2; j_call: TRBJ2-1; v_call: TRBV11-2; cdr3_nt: TGTGCCAGCAGCTTAGACCCGGGACTAGGGAATGAGCAGTTCTTC; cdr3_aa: CASSLDPGLGNEQFF
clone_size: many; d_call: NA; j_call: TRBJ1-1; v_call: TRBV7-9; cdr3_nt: TGTGCCAGCAGCTTAGTCGAGAACACTGAAGCTTTCTTT; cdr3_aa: CASSLVENTEAFF
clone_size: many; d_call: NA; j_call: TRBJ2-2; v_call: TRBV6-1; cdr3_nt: TGTGCCAGCAAATGGGCGGGTCCCAACACCGGGGAGCTGTTTTTT; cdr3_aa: CASKWAGPNTGELFF
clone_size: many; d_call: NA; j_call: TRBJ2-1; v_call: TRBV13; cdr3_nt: TGTGCCAGCAGCAACAACGGGGTATTCAATGAGCAGTTCTTC; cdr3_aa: CASSNNGVFNEQFF
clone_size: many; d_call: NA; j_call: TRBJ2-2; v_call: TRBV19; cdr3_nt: TGTGCCAGTAGTATAGGGCCCGCCGGGGAGCTGTTTTTT; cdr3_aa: CASSIGPAGELFF
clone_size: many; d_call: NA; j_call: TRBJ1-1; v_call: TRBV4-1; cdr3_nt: TGCGCCAGCAGCCAAGCAGACAGGATGAACACTGAAGCTTTCTTT; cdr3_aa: CASSQADRMNTEAFF
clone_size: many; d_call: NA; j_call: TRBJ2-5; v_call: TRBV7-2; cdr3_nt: TGTGCCAGCAGCTTAGTGCGGCTAGCGAACCAAGAGACCCAGTACTTC; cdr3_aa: CASSLVRLANQETQYF
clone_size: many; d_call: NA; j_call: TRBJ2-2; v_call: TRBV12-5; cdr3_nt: TGTGCTAGTGTTATAGAAGTGGGGGGAGAGGGGGTGGCCGGGGAGCTGTTTTTT; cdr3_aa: CASVIEVGGEGVAGELFF
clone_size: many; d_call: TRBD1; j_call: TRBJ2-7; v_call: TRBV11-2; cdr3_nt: TGTGCCAGCAGGTTTACCGGGACAGAGTACGAGCAGTACTTC; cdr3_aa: CASRFTGTEYEQYF
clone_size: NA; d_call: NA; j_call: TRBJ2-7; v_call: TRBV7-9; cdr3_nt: TGTGCCAGCAGCTTCTTCTCAGGCGTCACCTACGAGCAGTACTTC; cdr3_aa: CASSFFSGVTYEQYF
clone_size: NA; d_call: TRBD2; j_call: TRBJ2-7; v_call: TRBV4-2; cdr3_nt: TGTGCCAGCAGCCAAGTTAGCGGGGGTCTGTACGAGCGGTACTTC; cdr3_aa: CASSQVSGGLYERYF
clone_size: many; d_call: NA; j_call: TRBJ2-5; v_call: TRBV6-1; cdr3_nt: TGTGCCAGCACCGGACTGGATACTTTCCAAGAGACCCAGTACTTC; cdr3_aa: CASTGLDTFQETQYF
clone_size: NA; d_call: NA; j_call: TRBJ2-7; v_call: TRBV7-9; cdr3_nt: TGTGCCAGCATGAGCAACTCCTACGAGCAGTACTTC; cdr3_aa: CASMSNSYEQYF
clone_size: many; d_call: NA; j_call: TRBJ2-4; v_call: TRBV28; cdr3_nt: TGTGCCAGCAGTCCCCTCCAAGCTAGCGCGGAAAACATTCAGTACTTC; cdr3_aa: CASSPLQASAENIQYF
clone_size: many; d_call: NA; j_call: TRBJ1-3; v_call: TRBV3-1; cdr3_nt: TGTGCCAGCAGCCCAGTGATCTCTGGAAACACCATATATTTT; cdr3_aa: CASSPVISGNTIYF
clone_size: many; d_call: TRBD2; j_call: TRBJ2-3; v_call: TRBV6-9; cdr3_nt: TGTGCCAGCAGTTATTCAGGGGGTGCGGGAGGAACAGATACGCAGTATTTT; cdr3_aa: CASSYSGGAGGTDTQYF